Listed below are T cell receptor beta chains from one sample, sequenced in a study of blood T cell repertoires in COVID-19. The method was immunoSEQ multiplex PCR; TCRdb's version includes in-frame clones alone and lacks a portion of them. Of approximately 100,000 clones in the sample, around 80% were seen once. Source material: peripheral blood. Receptors were obtained from a human donor in a cohort sampled during active or convalescent COVID-19. Each CDR3 is given with its conserved first and last residue. Fields, in order: V gene, D gene, clone size, J gene, CDR3 protein, CDR3 DNA. The D gene is left open where the match is weak. A clone size is listed for some rows: how often the clone was seen (once, few, many), or a class if it is expanded.

TRBV7-2	TRBD2	NA	TRBJ2-5	CASSLVKIAGHQETQYF	TGTGCCAGCAGCTTAGTTAAGATAGCGGGACACCAAGAGACCCAGTACTTC
TRBV6-5	NA	once	TRBJ2-7	CASNWGGQGQLDF	TGTGCCAGCAATTGGGGGGGACAAGGCCAGTTGGACTTC
TRBV10-3	TRBD2	NA	TRBJ2-4	CAISTGLAGLDIQYF	TGTGCCATCAGTACGGGACTAGCGGGATTAGACATTCAGTACTTC
TRBV2	NA	NA	TRBJ2-3	CATVTDTQYF	TGTGCCACCGTGACAGATACGCAGTATTTT
TRBV7-2	NA	NA	TRBJ2-2	CASSFDRLNTGELFF	TGTGCCAGCAGCTTCGACAGGCTGAACACCGGGGAGCTGTTTTTT
TRBV29-1	NA	NA	TRBJ1-2	CSVGERYGYTF	TGCAGCGTTGGGGAGAGATATGGCTACACCTTC
TRBV6-2/TRBV6-3	TRBD2	NA	TRBJ2-1	CASSSGTSGFKQFF	TGTGCCAGCAGTTCCGGGACTAGCGGGTTTAAGCAGTTCTTC
TRBV5-1	NA	NA	TRBJ2-3	CASSLLDATDTQYF	TGCGCCAGCAGCTTGCTAGACGCAACAGATACGCAGTATTTT
TRBV9	NA	NA	TRBJ1-3	CASSAGWDTIYF	TGTGCCAGCAGCGCAGGGTGGGACACCATATATTTT
TRBV7-9	NA	NA	TRBJ1-4	CASSFEKVNEKLFF	TGTGCCAGCAGCTTTGAGAAAGTTAATGAAAAACTGTTTTTT
TRBV27	NA	NA	TRBJ1-6	CASSFRGNSPLHF	TGTGCCAGCAGTTTTCGCGGGAATTCACCCCTCCACTTT
TRBV7-6	TRBD1	NA	TRBJ2-5	CASSLTRTGWETQYF	TGTGCCAGCAGCTTAACCCGGACAGGATGGGAGACCCAGTACTTC
TRBV5-6	NA	few	TRBJ2-7	CASSIRGTYEQYF	TGTGCCAGCAGCATCCGGGGGACGTACGAGCAGTACTTC
TRBV27	TRBD1	NA	TRBJ1-2	CASSTHRGRRGGYTF	TGTGCCAGCAGTACACACAGGGGGCGGAGGGGTGGCTACACCTTC
TRBV29-1	NA	NA	TRBJ2-1	CSVGPASKQFF	TGCAGCGTTGGTCCCGCGTCCAAGCAGTTCTTC
TRBV19	NA	NA	TRBJ1-2	CASSTVNYGYTF	TGTGCCAGTAGTACGGTCAACTATGGCTACACCTTC
TRBV9	TRBD1	NA	TRBJ2-2	CASRETGTGKAGELFF	TGTGCCAGCAGGGAGACCGGGACAGGCAAGGCCGGGGAGCTGTTTTTT
TRBV4-2	NA	NA	TRBJ2-7	CASSQGALRLSYEQYF	TGTGCCAGCAGCCAAGGAGCGCTACGACTCTCCTACGAGCAGTACTTC
TRBV25-1	NA	NA	TRBJ1-1	CASKRSGGAEAFF	TGTGCCAGCAAGAGATCGGGGGGAGCTGAAGCTTTCTTT
TRBV4-3	NA	NA	TRBJ1-5	CASSQDWQIYQPQHF	TGCGCCAGCAGCCAAGATTGGCAGATCTATCAGCCCCAGCATTTT
TRBV11-2	NA	NA	TRBJ1-2	CASSPGWNYGYTF	TGTGCCAGCAGCCCCGGGTGGAACTATGGCTACACCTTC
TRBV18	TRBD1	NA	TRBJ1-1	CASSRQDRENTEAFF	TGTGCCAGCTCACGGCAGGACAGGGAGAACACTGAAGCTTTCTTT
TRBV6-2/TRBV6-3	NA	NA	TRBJ2-1	CASSLLALSSYNEQFF	TGTGCCAGCAGTTTACTAGCATTGAGCTCCTACAATGAGCAGTTCTTC
TRBV28	NA	NA	TRBJ1-1	CASSTPSPGNTEAFF	TGTGCCAGCAGTACACCAAGTCCGGGGAATACTGAAGCTTTCTTT
TRBV7-9	NA	NA	TRBJ1-4	CASSLARALNEKLFF	TGTGCCAGCAGCTTAGCGAGGGCCCTTAATGAAAAACTGTTTTTT
TRBV4-3	NA	NA	TRBJ2-7	CASSGGTHTEQYF	TGCGCCAGCAGCGGAGGCACGCATACTGAGCAGTACTTC
TRBV18	NA	NA	TRBJ1-5	CASSPGAKNQPQHF	TGTGCCAGCTCACCGGGAGCGAAGAATCAGCCCCAGCATTTT
TRBV30	NA	NA	TRBJ1-4	CAWSSPGLSNEKLFF	TGTGCCTGGAGTTCACCGGGACTGTCTAATGAAAAACTGTTTTTT
TRBV9	TRBD1	NA	TRBJ2-6	CASSASRDRGAGANVLTF	TGTGCCAGCAGCGCGTCCCGGGACAGGGGGGCTGGGGCCAACGTCCTGACTTTC
TRBV6-2/TRBV6-3	NA	NA	TRBJ1-5	CASSYGGSGQPQHF	TGTGCCAGCAGTTACGGGGGGAGCGGGCAGCCCCAGCATTTT
TRBV20-1	NA	NA	TRBJ1-1	CSASGDTNTEAFF	TGCAGTGCTAGTGGGGACACGAACACTGAAGCTTTCTTT
TRBV6-5	NA	NA	TRBJ1-1	CASRPGQQNTEAFF	TGTGCCAGCAGGCCGGGACAACAGAACACTGAAGCTTTCTTT
TRBV20-1	TRBD1	NA	TRBJ1-1	CSASIPGQGSSEAFF	TGCAGTGCTAGTATTCCGGGACAGGGATCCAGTGAAGCTTTCTTT
TRBV18	TRBD1	NA	TRBJ1-1	CASSPGTESREAFF	TGTGCCAGCTCACCAGGGACAGAGTCCCGTGAAGCTTTCTTT
TRBV18	TRBD2	NA	TRBJ2-7	CASSPRAGASYEQYF	TGTGCCAGCTCACCAAGAGCGGGGGCCTCCTACGAGCAGTACTTC
TRBV4-3	NA	once	TRBJ1-3	CASSQDRPRVDTIYF	TGCGCCAGCAGCCAAGATAGGCCCAGGGTAGACACCATATATTTT
TRBV7-3	TRBD2	NA	TRBJ2-7	CASSAQGTSAYYEQYF	TGTGCCAGCAGCGCGCAGGGGACTAGCGCTTACTACGAGCAGTACTTC
TRBV7-6	NA	NA	TRBJ2-2	CASSLLLGLTGELFF	TGTGCCAGCAGCTTACTGCTAGGCCTTACCGGGGAGCTGTTTTTT
TRBV28	NA	NA	TRBJ2-2	CAGRYRENTGELFF	TGTGCCGGACGGTACAGGGAAAACACCGGGGAGCTGTTTTTT
TRBV12-5	TRBD2	NA	TRBJ2-2	CASGLVRAGVNTGELFF	TGTGCTAGTGGTTTGGTACGTGCGGGAGTGAACACCGGGGAGCTGTTTTTT
TRBV6-5	NA	NA	TRBJ2-7	CASRPGTTNEQYF	TGTGCCAGCAGGCCCGGGACAACGAACGAGCAGTACTTC
TRBV19	TRBD2	NA	TRBJ2-7	CASRTGTSGVYEQYF	TGTGCCAGTAGAACCGGGACTAGCGGAGTCTACGAGCAGTACTTC
TRBV7-9	NA	NA	TRBJ2-2	CASSLDLRDTGELFF	TGTGCCAGCAGCTTGGACCTCAGGGACACCGGGGAGCTGTTTTTT
TRBV9	NA	NA	TRBJ1-2	CASSGTAINYGYTF	TGTGCCAGCAGCGGGACAGCAATTAACTATGGCTACACCTTC
TRBV12-3/TRBV12-4	NA	NA	TRBJ1-2	CASSRGDYGYTF	TGTGCCAGCAGCCGGGGTGACTATGGCTACACCTTC
TRBV27	TRBD1	NA	TRBJ1-5	CASRPLGTVFQPQHF	TGTGCCAGCAGACCACTTGGGACAGTATTTCAGCCCCAGCATTTT
TRBV18	TRBD2	few	TRBJ2-1	CASSPGLGHFF	TGTGCCAGCTCCCCGGGACTAGGACATTTCTTC
TRBV10-3	NA	NA	TRBJ2-3	CAISEPGTPRLDTQYF	TGTGCCATCAGTGAGCCGGGGACTCCTAGGTTAGATACGCAGTATTTT
TRBV6-5	NA	few	TRBJ2-7	CASRTRGAGGEQYF	TGTGCCAGCAGGACCAGGGGGGCAGGGGGCGAGCAGTACTTC